The entry below gives a single T cell receptor beta chain sequence along with its context. Its antigen is currently unknown. From germline, CDR1 is SEHNR and CDR2 FQNEAQ (reference sequence). V shed 0 bases and J 1 base; nucleotides not matched to a gene: 5. CDR3 length: 17 amino acids. The study ran its PCR with 60 Vbeta and 13 Jbeta primers. TCRdb keeps only in-frame clones here, not all; method: immunoSEQ multiplex PCR. The repertoire holds some 190,000 clones, with approximately 75% as singletons. These data belong to a study of cytomegalovirus exposure and HLA in healthy donors. Study-wide results and limits: Most CMV-associated TCR beta chains were later found to appear HLA-restricted. In vitro assays verified that three CMV-associated chains recognized CMV antigens specifically. There were several of the most significant clusters that appeared linked to common viral pathogens in a later analysis.

The TCR sequence derives from a man aged 30-40 years in good health and CMV-seropositive. What was sequenced was PBMCs. V gene TRBV7-9 combines with J gene TRBJ2-2; TRBD2 matches 7 bases. CDR3 bases: TGTGCCAGCAGCTTAGCGGGGAGCGGGGAGAACACCGGGGAGCTGTTTTTT. Translation gives CASSLAGSGENTGELFF.